This T cell receptor (beta chain) was found in a study of T cells in Graves' hyperthyroidism and ophthalmopathy (dated by TCRdb to the late 2010s). With respect to the entire study: Peripheral blood samples were taken at initial diagnosis, before any treatment was given. The 75 to 100 discovery patients were randomly split 7:3 into training and test sets. After blood sampling, hyperthyroidism patients were treated with methimazole at a starting dose of 30 mg daily, and ophthalmopathy patients were treated with high-dose intravenous methylprednisolone. In addition, the study compared T-cell repertoires in thyroid tissue and in blood from about six Graves' hyperthyroidism patients. Prospective prediction of ophthalmopathy was tested in an independent validation cohort of approximately 19 hyperthyroidism patients and around 16 patients who later progressed to ophthalmopathy. To identify TCR V-J signatures that set the groups apart, the researchers used a discovery cohort of more than 95 patients, made up of 40 to 45 with Graves' ophthalmopathy and some 56 with stable Graves' hyperthyroidism. The paper reports TCR Vbeta CDR3 sequencing of roughly 140 peripheral blood samples: approximately 43 ophthalmopathy, roughly 74 hyperthyroidism and around 17 progressor patients.

TCR beta CDR3 regions were amplified from RNA transcripts. The first round of RT-PCR for the TCR CDR3 was performed with the HTBI primer set and the Qiagen OneStep RT-PCR kit. The libraries were constructed in a second round of multiplex PCR and then size-selected and purified. Sequencing of the libraries was done on an Illumina HiSeq2000 using paired-end 100 bp reads. The source study handled its data this way. Raw data were processed with SOAPnuke, discarding reads with adapters, uncalled bases, mean Phred below 15, or no exact constant-primer or identifier match. COPE v1.2.5 was used to merge high-quality paired reads, and clonotypes were defined as unique nucleotide sequences. Clonotypes were aligned to IMGT TRBV, TRBD and TRBJ reference segments using MiTCR v1.1. Analysis was restricted to V-J combinations with a frequency above 0.0001, which covered about 99% of repertoires. The TCS score was defined as the ratio of F50 (clonal expansion) to E x V (chaos), calculated using BLOSUM62-based TCRdist between CDR3 peptides within each V-J. Welch's t-statistics and random forest reduced 500 to 550 V-J features to 13, which were used in a naive Bayes classifier (R e1071). Thyroid-blood repertoire similarity was quantified with the Morisita-Horn index. The raw public data were reprocessed by TCRdb itself: fastp quality trimming at Q25, MiXCR clonotype calling, in-frame beta chains only. Records with the same CDR3 protein are collapsed into one entry carrying the most frequent genes and DNA. The V and J calls and clone size come from TCRdb's table, not from the authors' own analysis. The sample table records around 800,000 distinct CDR3 sequences; approximately 40% of these occur just once. Around 9.3% of the sample is taken by the ten largest.

This clonotype was recorded many times. The clone's antigen remains unknown. No much larger clone is present one base from it, and per-base qualities are unavailable. CDR3 length: 15 amino acids, cysteine to phenylalanine. The CDR3 DNA has 45 bases and is translated from base 1. Trimming takes 7 bases from V and 10 bases from J, and the germline ends sit 25 bases apart. From the germline V gene, CDR1 is SGHTA and CDR2 is FQGTGA. Findings and caveats that apply to the study as a whole: A 13 V-J signature model separated ophthalmopathy from stable hyperthyroidism, with about 88% sensitivity and roughly 84% specificity in cross-validation and 80%/75% in testing. No statistical method was used to set the sample size in advance, and investigators knew the group allocation. In validation, progression to ophthalmopathy was predicted by the model with 70.59% sensitivity and under 85% specificity, a median of approximately 6.5 months before onset. Blood samples also contained most of the expanded thyroid clonotypes (frequency above 0.001), which suggests that blood repertoires may reflect thyroid immune responses.

Stable Graves' hyperthyroidism was defined as no progression to ophthalmopathy during 18 months of follow-up. Hyperthyroidism patients were aged 18 to 65 years and newly diagnosed, with disease duration of less than 2 months. The study excluded patients with uncontrolled infections, other autoimmune diseases, pregnancy or lactation. Diagnoses relied on clinical symptoms, serum thyroxine and TRAb, thyroid ultrasound and orbital computed tomography. Ficoll-Paque density gradient centrifugation was used to isolate PBMCs from 9.5 to 10 ml of fresh peripheral blood. Total RNA was extracted using Trizol reagent, and RNA quality was assessed on an Agilent 2100 Bioanalyzer.

The chain is made from TRBV7-3 and TRBJ2-5; 6 matching bases give a weak D call of TRBD2. The sequencing sample was made of blood. This TCR was sampled from a man aged 18 to 35 with Graves' hyperthyroidism. The nucleotide sequence reads TGTGCCAGCAATCCACGGGGACTCGGATGGGAGGACCAGTACTTC. It translates as CASNPRGLGWEDQYF. With the portions outside the CDR3 filled from the reference TRBV7-3 and TRBJ2-5 genes, the complete variable region becomes GAGVSQTPSNKVTEKGKYVELRCDPISGHTALYWYRQSLGQGPEFLIYFQGTGAADDSGLPNDRFFAVRPEGSVSTLKIQRTERGDSAVYLCASNPRGLGWEDQYFGPGTRLLVL.